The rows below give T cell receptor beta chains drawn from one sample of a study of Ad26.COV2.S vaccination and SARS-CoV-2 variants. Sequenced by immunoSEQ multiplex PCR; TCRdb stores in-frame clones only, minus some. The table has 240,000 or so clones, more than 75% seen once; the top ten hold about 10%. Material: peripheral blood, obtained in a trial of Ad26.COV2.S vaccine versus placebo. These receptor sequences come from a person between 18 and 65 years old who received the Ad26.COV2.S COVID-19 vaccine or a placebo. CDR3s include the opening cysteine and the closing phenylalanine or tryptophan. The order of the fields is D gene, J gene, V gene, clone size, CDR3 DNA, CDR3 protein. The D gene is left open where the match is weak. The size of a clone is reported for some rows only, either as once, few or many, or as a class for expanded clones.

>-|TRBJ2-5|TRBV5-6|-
TGTGCCAGCAGCCTGGGACCCTTAGGGACCCAGTACTTC
CASSLGPLGTQYF
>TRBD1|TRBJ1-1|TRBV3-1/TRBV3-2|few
TGTGCCAGCAGCCAAGGACAGGGGACTGAAGCTTTCTTT
CASSQGQGTEAFF
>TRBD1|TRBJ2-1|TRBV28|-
TGTGCCAGCAGGCGACAGGGCGTGGATGAGCAGTTCTTC
CASRRQGVDEQFF
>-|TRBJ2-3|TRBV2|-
TGTGCCAGCAGAGAGGGACTGCCAACAGATACGCAGTATTTT
CASREGLPTDTQYF
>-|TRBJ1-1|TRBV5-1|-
TGCGCCAGCAGCTTGGGGGCGGGGGGCGCGACTGAAGCTTTCTTT
CASSLGAGGATEAFF
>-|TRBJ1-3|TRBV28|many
TGTGCCAGCAGTTTTCCATCTCGCCACACCATATATTTT
CASSFPSRHTIYF
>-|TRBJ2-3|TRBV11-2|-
TGTGCCAGCAGCCCTCTCCGTGATACGCAGTATTTT
CASSPLRDTQYF
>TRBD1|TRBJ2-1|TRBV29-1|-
TGCAGCGTTGAAGACCCGGGGACAGGGTATTACAATGAGCAGTTCTTC
CSVEDPGTGYYNEQFF
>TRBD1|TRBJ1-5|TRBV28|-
TGTGCCAGCAGTAAACAGGGGGCTGGCAATCAGCCCCAGCATTTT
CASSKQGAGNQPQHF
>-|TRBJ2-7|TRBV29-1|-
TGCAGCGGGCGGACATTTGGATACTACGAGCAGTACTTC
CSGRTFGYYEQYF
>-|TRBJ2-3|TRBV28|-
TGTGCCAGCAGTAAGCAGGACCCCCGGCTGCCCTCCATACCCACAGATACGCAGTATTTT
CASSKQDPRLPSIPTDTQYF
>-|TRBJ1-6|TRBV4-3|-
TGCGCCAGCAGCCAAGACGGGGGTAATAATTCACCCCTCCACTTT
CASSQDGGNNSPLHF
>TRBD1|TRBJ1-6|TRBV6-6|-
TGTGCCAGCAGTTACTCCGGGACAGGGAATTCACCCCTCCACTTT
CASSYSGTGNSPLHF
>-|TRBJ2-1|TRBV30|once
TGTGCCTGGAGTGTACCTAGCCCAAGAGAGGGTAATGAGCAGTTCTTC
CAWSVPSPREGNEQFF
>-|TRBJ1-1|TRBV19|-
TGTGCCAGTAGAACCCGGGACCTTACTGAAGCTTTCTTT
CASRTRDLTEAFF
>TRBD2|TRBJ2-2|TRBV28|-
TGTGCCAGCAGTTTATTCCTAGCGGGAGGGCCTCGAGCCGGGGAGCTGTTTTTT
CASSLFLAGGPRAGELFF